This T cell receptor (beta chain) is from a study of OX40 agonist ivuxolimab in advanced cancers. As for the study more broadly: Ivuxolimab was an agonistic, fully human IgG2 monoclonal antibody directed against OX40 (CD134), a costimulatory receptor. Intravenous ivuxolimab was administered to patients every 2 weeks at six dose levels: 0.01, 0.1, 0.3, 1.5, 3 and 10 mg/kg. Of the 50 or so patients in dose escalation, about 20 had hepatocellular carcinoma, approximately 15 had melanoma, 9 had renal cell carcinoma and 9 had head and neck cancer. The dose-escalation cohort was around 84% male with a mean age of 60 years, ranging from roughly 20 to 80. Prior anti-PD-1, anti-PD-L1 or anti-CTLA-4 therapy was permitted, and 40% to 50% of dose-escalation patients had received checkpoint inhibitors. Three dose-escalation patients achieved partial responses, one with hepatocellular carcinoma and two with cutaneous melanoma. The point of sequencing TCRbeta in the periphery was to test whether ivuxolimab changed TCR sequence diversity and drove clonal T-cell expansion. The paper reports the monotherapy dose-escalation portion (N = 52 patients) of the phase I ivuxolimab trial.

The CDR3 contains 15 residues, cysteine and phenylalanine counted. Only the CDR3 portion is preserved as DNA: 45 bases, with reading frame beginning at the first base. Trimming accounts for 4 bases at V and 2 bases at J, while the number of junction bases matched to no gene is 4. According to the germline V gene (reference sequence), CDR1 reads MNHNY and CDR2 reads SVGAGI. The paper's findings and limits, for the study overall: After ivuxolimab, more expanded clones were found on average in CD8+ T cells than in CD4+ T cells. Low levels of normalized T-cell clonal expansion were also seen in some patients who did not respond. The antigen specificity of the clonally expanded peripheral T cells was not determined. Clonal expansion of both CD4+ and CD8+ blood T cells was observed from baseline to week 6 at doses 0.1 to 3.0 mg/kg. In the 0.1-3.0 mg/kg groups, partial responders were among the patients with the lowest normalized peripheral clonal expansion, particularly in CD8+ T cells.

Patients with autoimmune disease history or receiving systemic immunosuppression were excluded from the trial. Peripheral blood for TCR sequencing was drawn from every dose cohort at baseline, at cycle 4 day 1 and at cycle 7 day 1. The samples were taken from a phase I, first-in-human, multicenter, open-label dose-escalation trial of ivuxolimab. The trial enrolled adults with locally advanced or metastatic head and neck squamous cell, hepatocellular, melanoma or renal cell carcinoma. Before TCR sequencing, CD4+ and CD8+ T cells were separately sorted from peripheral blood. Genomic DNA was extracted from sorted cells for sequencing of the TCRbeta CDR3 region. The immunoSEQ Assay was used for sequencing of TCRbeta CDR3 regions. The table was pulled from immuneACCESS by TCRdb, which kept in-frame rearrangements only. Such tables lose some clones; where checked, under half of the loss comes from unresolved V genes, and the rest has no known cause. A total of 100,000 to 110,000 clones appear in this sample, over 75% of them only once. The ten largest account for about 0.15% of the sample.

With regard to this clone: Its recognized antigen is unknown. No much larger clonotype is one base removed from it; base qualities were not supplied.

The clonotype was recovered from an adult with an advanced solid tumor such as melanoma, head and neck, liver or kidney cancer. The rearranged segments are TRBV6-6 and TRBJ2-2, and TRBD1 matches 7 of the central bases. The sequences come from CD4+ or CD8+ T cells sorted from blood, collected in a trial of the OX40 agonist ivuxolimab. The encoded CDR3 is CASSWRQGNTGELFF. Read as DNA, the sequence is TGTGCCAGCAGTTGGAGACAGGGAAACACCGGGGAGCTGTTTTTT.